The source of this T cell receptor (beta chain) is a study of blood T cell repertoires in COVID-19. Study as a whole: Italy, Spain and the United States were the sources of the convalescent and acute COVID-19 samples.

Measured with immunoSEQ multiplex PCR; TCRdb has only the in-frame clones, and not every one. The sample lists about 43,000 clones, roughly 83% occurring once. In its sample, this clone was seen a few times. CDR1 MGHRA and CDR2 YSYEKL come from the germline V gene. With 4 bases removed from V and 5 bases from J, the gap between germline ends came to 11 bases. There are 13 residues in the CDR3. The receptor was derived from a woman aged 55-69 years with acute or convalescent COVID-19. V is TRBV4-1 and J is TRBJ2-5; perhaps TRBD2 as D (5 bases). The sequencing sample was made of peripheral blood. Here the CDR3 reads CASSRLQAETQYF. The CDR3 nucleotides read TGCGCCAGCAGCCGACTACAAGCCGAGACCCAGTACTTC.